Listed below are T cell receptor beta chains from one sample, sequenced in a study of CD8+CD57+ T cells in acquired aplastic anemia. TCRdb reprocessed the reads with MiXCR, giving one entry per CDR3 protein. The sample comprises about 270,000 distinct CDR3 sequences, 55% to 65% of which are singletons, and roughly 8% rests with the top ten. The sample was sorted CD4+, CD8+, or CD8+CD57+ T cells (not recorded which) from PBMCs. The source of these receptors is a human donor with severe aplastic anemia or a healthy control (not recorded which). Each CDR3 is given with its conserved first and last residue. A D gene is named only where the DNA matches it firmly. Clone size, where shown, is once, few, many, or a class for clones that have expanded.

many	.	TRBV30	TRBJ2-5	CAWSGGYQETQYF	TGTGCCTGGAGTGGGGGCTACCAAGAGACCCAGTACTTC
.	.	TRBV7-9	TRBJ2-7	CAIKGWNEQYF	TGTGCCATAAAAGGGTGGAACGAGCAGTACTTC
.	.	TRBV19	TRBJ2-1	CASSSRDFSYNEQFF	TGTGCCAGTAGTAGCCGGGACTTCTCCTACAATGAGCAGTTCTTC
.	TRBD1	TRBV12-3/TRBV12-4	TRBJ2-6	CASSLTGPGANVLTF	TGTGCCAGCAGTCTGACAGGGCCTGGGGCCAACGTCCTGACTTTC
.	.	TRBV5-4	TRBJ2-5	CASSYRTSWETQYF	TGTGCCAGCAGCTATCGGACATCGTGGGAGACCCAGTACTTC
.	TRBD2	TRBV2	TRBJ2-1	CASSQPGPAAGGHERFF	TGTGCCAGCAGCCAACCCGGACCCGCGGCGGGGGGCCATGAGCGGTTCTTC
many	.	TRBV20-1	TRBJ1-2	CSARANYGYTF	TGCAGTGCTAGAGCCAACTATGGCTACACCTTC
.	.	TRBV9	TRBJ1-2	CASSSRPLTGIDGYTF	TGTGCCAGCAGCTCCCGTCCACTGACAGGTATTGATGGCTACACCTTC
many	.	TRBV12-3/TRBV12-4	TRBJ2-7	CASSRTYEQYF	TGTGCCAGCAGCCGGACCTACGAGCAGTACTTC
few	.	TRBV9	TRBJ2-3	CASSVGGSTDTQYF	TGTGCCAGCAGCGTAGGGGGGAGCACAGATACGCAGTATTTT
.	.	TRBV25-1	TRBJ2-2	CASSGGRGGADTGELFF	TGTGCCAGCAGTGGTGGAAGGGGGGGGGCAGACACCGGGGAGCTGTTTTTC
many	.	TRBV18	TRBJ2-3	CASSPAGGTDTQYF	TGTGCCAGCTCCCCGGCAGGGGGCACAGATACGCAGTATTTT
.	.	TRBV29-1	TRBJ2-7	CSVRNHYEQYF	TGCAGCGTAAGGAATCACTACGAGCAGTACTTC
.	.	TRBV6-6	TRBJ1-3	CASRLGRPPNTIYF	TGTGCCAGCAGACTCGGACGGCCGCCAAACACCATATATTTT
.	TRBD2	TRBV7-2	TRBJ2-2	CASSLAGGGLTGELFF	TGTGCCAGCAGCTTGGCGGGCGGGGGGCTCACCGGGGAGCTGTTTTTT
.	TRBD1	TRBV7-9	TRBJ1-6	CASSLTQTGLDSPLHF	TGTGCCAGCAGCTTGACCCAGACAGGGTTGGATTCACCCCTCCACTTT
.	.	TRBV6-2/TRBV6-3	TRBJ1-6	CASSSGMGEGSPLHF	TGTGCCAGCAGCTCCGGGATGGGGGAAGGTTCACCCCTCCACTTT
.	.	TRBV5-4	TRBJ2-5	CASSLTGLQETQYF	TGTGCCAGCAGCTTAACGGGCCTCCAAGAGACCCAGTACTTC
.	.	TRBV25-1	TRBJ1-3	CASYRPVSSGNTIYF	TGTGCCAGCTATCGACCGGTGAGCTCTGGAAACACCATATATTTT
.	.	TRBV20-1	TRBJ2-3	CSAREGGGPWDTQYF	TGCAGTGCTAGAGAGGGCGGGGGCCCATGGGATACGCAGTATTTT
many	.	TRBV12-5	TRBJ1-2	CASGETPIHGYTF	TGTGCTAGTGGTGAAACCCCCATACATGGCTACACCTTC
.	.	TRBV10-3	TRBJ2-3	CAIKPASADTQYF	TGTGCCATCAAACCGGCAAGCGCAGATACGCAGTATTTT
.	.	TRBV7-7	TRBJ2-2	CASSLRFSSGNTGELFF	TGTGCTAGCAGCTTGAGGTTCTCCAGCGGGAACACCGGGGAGCTGTTTTTT
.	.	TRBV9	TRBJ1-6	CASSTDGQTDSPLHF	TGTGCCAGCAGCACAGACGGACAGACCGATTCACCCCTCCACTTT
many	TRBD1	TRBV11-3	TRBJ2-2	CASSSGQGTGELFF	TGTGCCAGCAGCTCGGGACAGGGCACCGGGGAGCTGTTTTTT
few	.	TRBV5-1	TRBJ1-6	CASSFMSPGGDSPLHF	TGCGCCAGCAGCTTCATGTCGCCTGGCGGTGATTCACCCCTCCACTTT
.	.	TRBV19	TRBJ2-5	CASSIGGVSRETQCF	TGTGCCAGTAGTATAGGCGGGGTTAGTAGGGAGACCCAGTGCTTC
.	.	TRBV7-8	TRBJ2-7	CASSLGPRNEQYF	TGTGCCAGCAGCTTAGGTCCGCGGAACGAGCAGTACTTC
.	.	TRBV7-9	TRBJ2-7	CASSRLGGGEQYF	TGTGCCAGCAGCCGACTGGGGGGAGGCGAGCAGTACTTC
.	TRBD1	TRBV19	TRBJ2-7	CASRDRGSSYEQYF	TGTGCCAGTAGGGACAGGGGGAGCTCCTACGAGCAGTACTTC
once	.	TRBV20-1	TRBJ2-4	CSARDINRAKNIRYF	TGCAGTGCTAGAGATATAAACAGGGCCAAAAACATTCGGTACTTC